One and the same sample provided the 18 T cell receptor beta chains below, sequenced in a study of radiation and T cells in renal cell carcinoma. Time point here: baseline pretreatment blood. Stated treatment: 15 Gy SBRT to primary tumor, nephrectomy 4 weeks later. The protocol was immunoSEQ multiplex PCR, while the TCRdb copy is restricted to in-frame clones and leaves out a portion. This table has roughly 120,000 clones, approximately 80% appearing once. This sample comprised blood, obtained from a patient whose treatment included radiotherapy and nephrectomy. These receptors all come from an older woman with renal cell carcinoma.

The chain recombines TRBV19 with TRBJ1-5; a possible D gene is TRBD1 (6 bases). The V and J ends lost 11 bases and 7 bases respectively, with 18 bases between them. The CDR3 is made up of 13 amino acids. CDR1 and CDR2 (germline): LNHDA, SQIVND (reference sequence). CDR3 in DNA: TGTGCCTTAGGGGACGGGGGGCGCCAGCCCCAGCATTTT. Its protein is CALGDGGRQPQHF.

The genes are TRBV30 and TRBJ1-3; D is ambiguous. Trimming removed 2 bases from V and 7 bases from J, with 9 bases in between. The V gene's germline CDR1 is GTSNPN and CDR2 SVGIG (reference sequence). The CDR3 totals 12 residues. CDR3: CAWSSSENTIYF. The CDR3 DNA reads TGTGCCTGGAGTTCGTCTGAGAACACCATATATTTT. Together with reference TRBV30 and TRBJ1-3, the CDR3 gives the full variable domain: SQTIHQWPATLVQPVGSPLSLECTVEGTSNPNLYWYRQAAGRGLQLLFYSVGIGQISSEVPQNLSASRPQDRQFILSSKKLLLSDSGFYLCAWSSSENTIYFGEGSWLTVV.

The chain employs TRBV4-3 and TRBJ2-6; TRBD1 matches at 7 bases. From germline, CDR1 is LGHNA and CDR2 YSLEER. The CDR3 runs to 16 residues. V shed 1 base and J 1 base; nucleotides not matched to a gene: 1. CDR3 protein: CASSQGQGSGANVLTF. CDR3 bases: TGCGCCAGCAGCCAAGGACAGGGATCTGGGGCCAACGTCCTGACTTTC.

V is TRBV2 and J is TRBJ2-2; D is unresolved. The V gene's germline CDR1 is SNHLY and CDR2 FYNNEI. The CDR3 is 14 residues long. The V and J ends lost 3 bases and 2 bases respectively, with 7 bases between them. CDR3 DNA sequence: TGTGCCAGCAGTGAGGGCAGAAACACCGGGGAGCTGTTTTTT. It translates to CASSEGRNTGELFF.

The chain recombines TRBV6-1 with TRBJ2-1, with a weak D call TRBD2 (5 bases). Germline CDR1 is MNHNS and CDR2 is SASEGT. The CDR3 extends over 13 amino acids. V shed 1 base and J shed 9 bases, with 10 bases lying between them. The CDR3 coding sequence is TGTGCCAGCAGTGAAGTTGAGCGGACTGAGCAGTTCTTC. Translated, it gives CASSEVERTEQFF.

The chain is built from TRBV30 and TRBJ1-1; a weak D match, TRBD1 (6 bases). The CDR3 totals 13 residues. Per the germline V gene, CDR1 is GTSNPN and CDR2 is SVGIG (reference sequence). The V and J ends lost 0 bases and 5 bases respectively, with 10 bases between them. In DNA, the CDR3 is TGTGCCTGGAGTGTAAGGGGGGGGACTGAAGCTTTCTTT. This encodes CAWSVRGGTEAFF.

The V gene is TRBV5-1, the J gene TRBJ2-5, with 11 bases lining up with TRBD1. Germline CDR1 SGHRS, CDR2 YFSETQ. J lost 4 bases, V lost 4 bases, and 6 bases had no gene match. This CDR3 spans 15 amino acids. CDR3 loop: CASSTGQGAGETQYF. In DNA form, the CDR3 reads TGCGCCAGCAGCACAGGACAGGGGGCAGGAGAGACCCAGTACTTC.

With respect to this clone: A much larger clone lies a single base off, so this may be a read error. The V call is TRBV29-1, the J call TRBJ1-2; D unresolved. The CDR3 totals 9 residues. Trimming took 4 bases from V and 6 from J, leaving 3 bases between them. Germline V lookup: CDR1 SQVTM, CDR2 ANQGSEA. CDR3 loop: CSVGDGYTF. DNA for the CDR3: TGCAGCGTTGGGGATGGCTACACCTTC.

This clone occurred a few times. As DNA, the CDR3 is TGTGCCAGCAGCCCGGGACAGGGGTATCTTGTTGGCTACACCTTC. It translates to CASSPGQGYLVGYTF. The chain combines TRBV5-6 with TRBJ1-2; TRBD1 matches at 10 bases. The CDR3 runs to 15 residues. Germline V lookup: CDR1 SGHDT, CDR2 YYEEEE. V was pared by 4 bases and J by 7 bases, with 10 bases of the junction left unmatched.

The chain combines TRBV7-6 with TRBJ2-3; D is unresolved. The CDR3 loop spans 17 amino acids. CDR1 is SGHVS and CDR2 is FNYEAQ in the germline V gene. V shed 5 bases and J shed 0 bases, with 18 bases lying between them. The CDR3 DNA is TGTGCCAGCAGCCGCAGGACCAGCCTTACTAGCACAGATACGCAGTATTTT. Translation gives CASSRRTSLTSTDTQYF.

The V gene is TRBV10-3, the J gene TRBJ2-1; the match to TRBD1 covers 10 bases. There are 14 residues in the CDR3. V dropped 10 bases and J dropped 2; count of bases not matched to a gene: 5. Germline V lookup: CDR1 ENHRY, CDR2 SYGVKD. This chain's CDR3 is CATSGTGAYNEQFF. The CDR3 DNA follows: TGTGCCACCTCCGGGACAGGGGCCTACAATGAGCAGTTCTTC.

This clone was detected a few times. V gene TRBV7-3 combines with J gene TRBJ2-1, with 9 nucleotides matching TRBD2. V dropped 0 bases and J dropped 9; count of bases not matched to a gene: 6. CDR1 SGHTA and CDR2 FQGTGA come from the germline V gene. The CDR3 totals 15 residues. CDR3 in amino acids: CASSLTGSGRSEQFF. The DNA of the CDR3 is TGTGCCAGCAGCTTAACGGGTAGCGGGAGATCTGAGCAGTTCTTC. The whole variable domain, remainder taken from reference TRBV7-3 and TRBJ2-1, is GAGVSQTPSNKVTEKGKYVELRCDPISGHTALYWYRQSLGQGPEFLIYFQGTGAADDSGLPNDRFFAVRPEGSVSTLKIQRTERGDSAVYLCASSLTGSGRSEQFFGPGTRLTVL.

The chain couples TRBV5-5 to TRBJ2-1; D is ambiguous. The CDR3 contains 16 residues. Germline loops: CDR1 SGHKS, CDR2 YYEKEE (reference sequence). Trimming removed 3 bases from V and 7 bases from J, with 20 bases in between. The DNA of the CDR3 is TGTGCCAGCAGCTCACCCCCGTATGTGGGTTGGAATGAGCAGTTCTTC. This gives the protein CASSSPPYVGWNEQFF.

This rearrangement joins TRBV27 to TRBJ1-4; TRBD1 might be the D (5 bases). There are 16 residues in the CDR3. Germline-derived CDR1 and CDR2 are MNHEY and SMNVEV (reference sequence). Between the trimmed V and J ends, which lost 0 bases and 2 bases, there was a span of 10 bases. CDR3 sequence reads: CASSLSRDSTNEKLFF. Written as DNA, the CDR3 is TGTGCCAGCAGTTTATCGCGAGACAGTACTAATGAAAAACTGTTTTTT.

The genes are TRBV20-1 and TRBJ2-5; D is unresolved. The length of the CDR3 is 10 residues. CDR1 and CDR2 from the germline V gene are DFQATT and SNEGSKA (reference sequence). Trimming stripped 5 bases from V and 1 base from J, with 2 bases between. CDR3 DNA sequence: TGCAGTGCTGGCCAAGAGACCCAGTACTTC. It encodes CSAGQETQYF.

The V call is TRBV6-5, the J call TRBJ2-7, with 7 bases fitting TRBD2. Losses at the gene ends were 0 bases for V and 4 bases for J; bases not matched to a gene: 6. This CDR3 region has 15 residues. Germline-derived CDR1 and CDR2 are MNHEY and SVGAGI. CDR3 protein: CASSYSRASGYEQYF. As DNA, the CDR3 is TGTGCCAGCAGTTACTCGAGAGCTAGCGGATACGAGCAGTACTTC.

The CDR3 reads CASSIDDREHWNGYTF. The DNA of the CDR3 is TGTGCCAGTAGTATAGATGACAGGGAGCATTGGAATGGCTACACCTTC. This chain links TRBV19 with TRBJ1-2, with 7 nucleotides matching TRBD1. Trimming at V came to 0 bases and at J to 6 bases, leaving 10 bases not matched to a gene. The germline gives CDR1 LNHDA, CDR2 SQIVND (reference sequence). The CDR3 extends over 16 amino acids.

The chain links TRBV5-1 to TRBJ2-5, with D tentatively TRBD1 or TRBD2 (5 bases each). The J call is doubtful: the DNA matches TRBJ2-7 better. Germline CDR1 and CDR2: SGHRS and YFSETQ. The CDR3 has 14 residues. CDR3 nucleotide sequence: TGCGCCAGCAGCTCGGGAAGGGGTACCTACGAGCAGTACTTC. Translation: CASSSGRGTYEQYF.